These 8 T cell receptor beta chains originate from one sample sequenced in a study of blood T cell repertoires in COVID-19. Sequencing was performed with immunoSEQ multiplex PCR; in TCRdb, only in-frame clones are kept and a portion is missing. The sample comprises 300,000 to 400,000 clones, more than 75% of which are singletons, and about 0.89% rests with the top ten. Sequencing used PBMCs or T cells enriched from blood (not recorded which). The receptors were sampled from a woman aged 25 to 39 with acute COVID-19.

The chain recombines TRBV7-9 with TRBJ2-7; D possibly corresponds to TRBD1 (6 bases). The ends were cut back, 5 bases at V and 2 bases at J, with 13 bases in the middle. From germline, CDR1 is SEHNR and CDR2 FQNEAQ (reference sequence). The CDR3 contains 14 residues. This CDR3 reads CASSNRDITYEQYF. CDR3 sequence (DNA): TGTGCCAGCAGCAACCGGGACATAACCTACGAGCAGTACTTC.

The V and J genes are TRBV5-1 and TRBJ2-7; tentatively, D is TRBD2 (5 bases). Germline values: CDR1 SGHRS, CDR2 YFSETQ. This CDR3 comprises 12 residues. The V gene lost 4 bases and the J gene lost 3 bases, with 8 bases spanning the gap. Here the CDR3 reads CASSNGVYEQYF. The CDR3 DNA follows: TGCGCCAGCAGCAACGGGGTCTACGAGCAGTACTTC.

The chain combines TRBV9 with TRBJ2-1; unclear D gene. Germline CDR1 is SGDLS and CDR2 is YYNGEE. The CDR3 contains 14 residues. V shed 4 bases and J shed 7 bases, with 15 bases lying between them. The CDR3 bases are TGTGCCAGCAGCCCCCCGGAGAGTCGGAATGAGCAGTTCTTC. Protein sequence: CASSPPESRNEQFF.

The chain carries TRBV18 and TRBJ1-6; D remains unclear. Trimming removed 5 bases at V and 9 bases at J, with 11 bases between. The germline V gene has CDR1 KGHSH and CDR2 LQKENI. The CDR3 has 13 residues. The CDR3 sequence is CASSSRAPSPLHF. The CDR3 DNA reads as TGTGCCAGCTCATCACGGGCCCCTTCACCCCTCCACTTT. The full variable domain, its missing parts supplied by reference TRBV18 and TRBJ1-6, is NAGVMQNPRHLVRRRGQEARLRCSPMKGHSHVYWYRQLPEEGLKFMVYLQKENIIDESGMPKERFSAEFPKEGPSILRIQQVVRGDSAAYFCASSSRAPSPLHFGNGTRLTVT.

This rearrangement joins TRBV5-1 to TRBJ1-4; 7 nucleotides line up with TRBD1. The V gene's germline CDR1 is SGHRS and CDR2 YFSETQ. V lost 0 bases and J lost 8; bases outside the gene matches: 7. The CDR3 contains 15 residues. The CDR3 sequence is CASSLADRVGEKLFF. CDR3 bases: TGCGCCAGCAGCTTGGCTGACAGGGTTGGCGAAAAACTGTTTTTT.

The chain uses TRBV23-1 and TRBJ1-5; D is undetermined. TRBV23-1 is an ORF; its function is uncertain. V was cut by 5 bases and J by 4 bases, with 18 bases left in between. The CDR3 covers 16 residues. The CDR3 spells CASSSDFFRPNQPQHF. For the CDR3, the DNA is TGCGCCAGCAGTTCGGACTTTTTTCGGCCGAATCAGCCCCAGCATTTT.

The chain joins TRBV19 to TRBJ1-5; no clear D gene. Trimming took 10 bases from V and 0 from J, leaving 10 bases between them. The germline CDR1 and CDR2 sequences are LNHDA and SQIVND (reference sequence). This CDR3 contains 13 residues. CDR3 region: CATVEGSNQPQHF. As DNA, the CDR3 is TGTGCCACCGTAGAGGGTAGCAATCAGCCCCAGCATTTT.

The chain has TRBV5-5 and TRBJ1-4; D may be TRBD1 (5 bases). The ends were cut back, 1 base at V and 2 bases at J, with 15 bases in the middle. The CDR3 runs 17 residues. Germline CDR1 is SGHKS and CDR2 is YYEKEE (reference sequence). CDR3 sequence: CASSLSGGIFTNEKLFF. Written as DNA, the CDR3 is TGTGCCAGCAGCTTGTCCGGGGGAATCTTTACTAATGAAAAACTGTTTTTT.